The sample holds many counts of the clone carrying this TCR beta chain. The antigen is undetermined. This record comes from a study of T-cell reconstitution after alpha-beta-depleted transplantation in children. The study, taken as a whole, reports: From surviving recipient T cells and thymic progenitors came the high day-60 TCRbeta diversity observed in some patients. At the one-year point after transplant, T-cell counts and TCRbeta diversity were found to come mostly from T cells that had been newly produced. About two months after transplant, alpha-beta T cells reportedly came from several hundred expanded graft clones.

Researchers prepared the TCRbeta library using unique molecular identifiers, the study reports. Using its own MiXCR run on the PCR reads, TCRdb lists one record per CDR3 protein. The sample shows about 19,000 distinct CDR3 sequences, approximately 12% of them seen only once. The input for sequencing was PBMCs, mostly from graft donor cells, taken 60 days after TCRalphabeta/CD19-depleted stem cell transplant. This TCR was sampled from a female patient aged 2-15 years who had a stem cell transplant for congenital amegakaryocytic thrombocytopenia, so the T cells may come from the graft donor.

The CDR3 DNA reads TGTGCCAGCAGTATCGGACTGAACACTGAAGCTTTCTTT. Its translation is CASSIGLNTEAFF. V gene TRBV7-3 combines with J gene TRBJ1-1; unclear D gene. Germline V gene data show CDR1 as SGHTA and CDR2 as FQGTGA. The CDR3 is 13 residues long. Deletions cut 6 bases from V and 0 bases from J, with 8 bases between.